Listed here are 3 T cell receptor beta chains from one sample, sequenced in a study of response to subunit inactivated influenza vaccine. TCRdb used MiXCR to reprocess the RT-PCR reads, holding one entry per CDR3 protein. The table lists some 600,000 distinct CDR3 sequences, approximately 14% of them singletons. This specimen was PBMCs from blood, taken about 14 days before vaccination. These receptors originate from a man aged 45 to 65 who received an inactivated influenza vaccine.

In its sample, this clonotype was seen once. The V and J genes are TRBV5-1 and TRBJ2-3; 9 bases map to TRBD1. CDR1 is SGHRS and CDR2 is YFSETQ in the germline V gene. This CDR3 is 14 amino acids long. V dropped 5 bases and J dropped 4; count of bases not matched to a gene: 5. The CDR3 region is CASREWTGADTQYF. In nucleotides, the CDR3 is TGCGCCAGCAGGGAGTGGACAGGGGCAGATACGCAGTATTTT.

The rearrangement joins TRBV6-2 or TRBV6-3 to TRBJ2-7, with TRBD1 identical over 10 bases. V was clipped by 7 bases and J by 0 bases; unmatched bases: 6. Germline CDR1 is MNHEY and CDR2 is SVGEGT. The length of the CDR3 is 15 residues. The CDR3 DNA reads as TGTGCCAGCACCCAGGGACAGGGGCTCTCCTACGAGCAGTACTTC. Its translation: CASTQGQGLSYEQYF.

In its sample, this clonotype was seen a few times. This sequence joins TRBV20-1 and TRBJ1-2; D uncertain. This CDR3 comprises 12 residues. Trimming cost V 1 base and J 5 bases, with 8 bases left between them. Germline V gives CDR1 DFQATT, CDR2 SNEGSKA (reference sequence). This chain's CDR3 is CSARVGQYGYTF. The CDR3 DNA sequence: TGCAGTGCTAGAGTTGGGCAGTATGGCTACACCTTC.